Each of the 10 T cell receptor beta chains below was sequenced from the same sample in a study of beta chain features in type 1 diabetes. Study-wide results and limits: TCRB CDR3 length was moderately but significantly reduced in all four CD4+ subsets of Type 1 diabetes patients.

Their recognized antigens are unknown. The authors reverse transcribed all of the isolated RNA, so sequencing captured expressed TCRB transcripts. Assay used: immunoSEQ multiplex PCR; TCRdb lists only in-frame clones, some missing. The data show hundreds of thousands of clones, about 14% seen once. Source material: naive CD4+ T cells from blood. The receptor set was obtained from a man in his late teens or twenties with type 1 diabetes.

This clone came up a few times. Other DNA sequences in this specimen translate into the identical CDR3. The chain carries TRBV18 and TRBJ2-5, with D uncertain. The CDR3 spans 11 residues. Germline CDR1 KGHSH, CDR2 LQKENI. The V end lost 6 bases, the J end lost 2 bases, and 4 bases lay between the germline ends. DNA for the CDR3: TGTGCCAGCTCGCCTCAAGAGACCCAGTACTTC. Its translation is CASSPQETQYF.

CDR3 bases: TGTGCCTCCCTGGCCGGGACAGGGGTCGACTATGGCTACACCTTC. Its protein is CASLAGTGVDYGYTF. J is TRBJ1-2 and V is TRBV30; 10 positions agree with TRBD1. Germline V gene data show CDR1 as GTSNPN and CDR2 as SVGIG (reference sequence). There are 15 residues in the CDR3. The V and J ends lost 7 bases and 3 bases, in that order; junction bases with no gene match: 11.

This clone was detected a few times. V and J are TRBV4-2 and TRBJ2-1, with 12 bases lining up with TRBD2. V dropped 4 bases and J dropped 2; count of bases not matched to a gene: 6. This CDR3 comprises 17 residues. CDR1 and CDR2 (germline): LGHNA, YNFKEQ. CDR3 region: CASSPLGLAGPYNEQFF. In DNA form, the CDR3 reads TGTGCCAGCAGCCCGCTCGGACTAGCGGGACCCTACAATGAGCAGTTCTTC.

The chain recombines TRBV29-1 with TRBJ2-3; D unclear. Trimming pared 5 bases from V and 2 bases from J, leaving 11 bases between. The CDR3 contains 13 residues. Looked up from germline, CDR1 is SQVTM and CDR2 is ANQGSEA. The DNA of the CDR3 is TGCAGCGTTTCGGGTAGTCTCACAGATACGCAGTATTTT. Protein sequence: CSVSGSLTDTQYF.

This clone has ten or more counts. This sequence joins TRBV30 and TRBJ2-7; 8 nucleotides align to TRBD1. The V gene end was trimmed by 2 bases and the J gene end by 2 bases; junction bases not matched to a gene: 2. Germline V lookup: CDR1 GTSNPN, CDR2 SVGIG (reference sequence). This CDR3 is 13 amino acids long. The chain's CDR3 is CAWSPGQAYEQYF. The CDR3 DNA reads TGTGCCTGGAGTCCGGGACAGGCCTACGAGCAGTACTTC.

This CDR3 reads CASSLVPGSNQPQHF. The CDR3 coding sequence is TGTGCCAGCAGCTTGGTGCCGGGTAGCAATCAGCCCCAGCATTTT. This sequence joins TRBV5-4 and TRBJ1-5; D is unclear. The length of the CDR3 is 15 residues. Germline V lookup: CDR1 SGHNT, CDR2 YYREEE (reference sequence). V lost 0 bases, J lost 0 bases, and 7 bases lay in between.

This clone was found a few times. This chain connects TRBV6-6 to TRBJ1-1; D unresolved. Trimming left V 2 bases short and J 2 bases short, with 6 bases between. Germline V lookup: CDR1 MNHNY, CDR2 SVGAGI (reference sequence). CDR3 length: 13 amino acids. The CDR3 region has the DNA TGTGCCAGCAGTTACGTATCCAACACTGAAGCTTTCTTT. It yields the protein CASSYVSNTEAFF.

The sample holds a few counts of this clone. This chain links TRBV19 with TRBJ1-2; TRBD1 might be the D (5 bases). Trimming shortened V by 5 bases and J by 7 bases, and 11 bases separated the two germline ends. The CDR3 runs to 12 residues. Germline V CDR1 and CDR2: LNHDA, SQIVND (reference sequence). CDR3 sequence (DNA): TGTGCCAGTAGTGCCAGGGACGGTGGCTACACCTTC. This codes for CASSARDGGYTF.

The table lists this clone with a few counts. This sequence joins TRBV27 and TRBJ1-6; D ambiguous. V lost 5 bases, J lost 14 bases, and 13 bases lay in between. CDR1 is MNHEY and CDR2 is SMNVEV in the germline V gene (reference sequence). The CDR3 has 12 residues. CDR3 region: CASSRDNWTLHF. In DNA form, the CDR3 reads TGTGCCAGCAGTCGGGATAACTGGACCCTCCACTTT.

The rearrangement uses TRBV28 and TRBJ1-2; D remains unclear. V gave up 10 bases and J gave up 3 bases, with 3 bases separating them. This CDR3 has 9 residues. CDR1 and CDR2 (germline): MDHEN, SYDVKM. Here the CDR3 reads CATDYGYTF. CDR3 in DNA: TGTGCCACCGACTATGGCTACACCTTC.